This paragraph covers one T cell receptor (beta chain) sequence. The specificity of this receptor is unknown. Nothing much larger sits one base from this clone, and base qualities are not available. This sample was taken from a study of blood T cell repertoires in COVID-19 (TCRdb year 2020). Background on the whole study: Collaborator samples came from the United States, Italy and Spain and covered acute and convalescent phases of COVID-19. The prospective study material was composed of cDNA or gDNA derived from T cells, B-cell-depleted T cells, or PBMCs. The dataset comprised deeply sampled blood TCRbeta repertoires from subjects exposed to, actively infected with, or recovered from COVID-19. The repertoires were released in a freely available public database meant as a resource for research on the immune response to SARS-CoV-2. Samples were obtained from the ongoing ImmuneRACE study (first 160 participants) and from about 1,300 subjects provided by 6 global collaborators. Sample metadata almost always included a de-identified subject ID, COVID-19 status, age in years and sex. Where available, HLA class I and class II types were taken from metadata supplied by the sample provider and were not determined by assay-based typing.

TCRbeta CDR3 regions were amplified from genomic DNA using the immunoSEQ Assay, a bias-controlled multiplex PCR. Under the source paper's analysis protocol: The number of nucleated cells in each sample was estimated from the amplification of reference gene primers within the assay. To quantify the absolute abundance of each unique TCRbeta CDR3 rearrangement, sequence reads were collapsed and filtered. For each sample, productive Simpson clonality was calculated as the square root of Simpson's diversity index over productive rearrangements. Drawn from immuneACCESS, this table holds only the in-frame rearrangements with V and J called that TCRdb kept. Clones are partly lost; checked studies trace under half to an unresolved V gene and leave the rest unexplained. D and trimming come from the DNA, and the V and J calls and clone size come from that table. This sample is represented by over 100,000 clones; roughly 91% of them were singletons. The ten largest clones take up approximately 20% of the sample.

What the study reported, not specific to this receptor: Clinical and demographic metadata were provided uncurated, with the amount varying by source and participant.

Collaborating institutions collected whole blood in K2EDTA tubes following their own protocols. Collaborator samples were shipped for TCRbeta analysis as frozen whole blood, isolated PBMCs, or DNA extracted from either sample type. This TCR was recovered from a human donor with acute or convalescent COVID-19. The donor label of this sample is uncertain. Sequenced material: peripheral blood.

The DNA sequence is as follows: TGTGCCAGCAGCTCGCAACAGGGGGCGGGAGAGACCCAGTACTTC. Its translation is CASSSQQGAGETQYF. The rearranged segments are TRBV7-9 and TRBJ2-5; TRBD1 aligns with 9 central bases. Trimming removed 4 bases from V and 4 bases from J; the gene matches leave 7 bases unexplained. CDR1 is given as SEHNR and CDR2 as FQNEAQ, both from the germline V gene (reference sequence). The CDR3 goes from the cysteine to the phenylalanine over 15 residues. Left in the record is the CDR3 DNA by itself, 45 bases read in frame from the first base.